One sample yielded the 14 T cell receptor beta chains listed below, sequenced in a study of PD-1 blockade in mismatch repair-deficient tumors. Generated by immunoSEQ multiplex PCR, the TCRdb table keeps only in-frame clones and is missing some. The table has around 17,000 clones, around 82% seen once. The starting material was PBMCs, obtained roughly 23 weeks after starting pembrolizumab. These receptors all stem from an adult with mismatch repair-deficient cancer.

The chain employs TRBV27 and TRBJ2-5, with D perhaps matching TRBD1 (6 bases). CDR3 length: 15 amino acids. Germline V gene lookup returns CDR1 MNHEY and CDR2 SMNVEV (reference sequence). Trimming removed 5 bases from V and 5 bases from J, with 18 bases in between. In DNA, the CDR3 is TGTGCCAGCAGTCATCCGGACAGCTTGTTGGAGACCCAGTACTTC. This sequence encodes CASSHPDSLLETQYF.

The chain is built from TRBV19 and TRBJ2-1; 9 bases fit TRBD1. The CDR3 covers 20 residues. The germline V gene has CDR1 LNHDA and CDR2 SQIVND (reference sequence). With 9 bases clipped from V and 6 bases from J, the junction kept 27 bases outside the gene matches. The CDR3 is CASARRTSRDRVQSINEQFF. Here the CDR3 DNA reads TGTGCCAGCGCGAGAAGAACGTCCCGGGACAGGGTTCAATCTATCAATGAGCAGTTCTTC.

This rearrangement joins TRBV6-5 to TRBJ2-7; the match to TRBD1 covers 7 bases. Germline values: CDR1 MNHEY, CDR2 SVGAGI. The V segment lost 6 bases and the J segment 2 bases; nucleotides outside the gene matches: 7. The CDR3 has 14 residues. The CDR3 here is CASSLLTGAYEQYF. The CDR3 coding sequence is TGTGCCAGCAGCCTTCTTACAGGGGCCTACGAGCAGTACTTC.

Only one count was recorded for this clone. The CDR3: CASSPSQGANTGELFF. The DNA of the CDR3 is TGTGCCAGCTCACCCTCACAGGGGGCAAACACCGGGGAGCTGTTTTTT. The genes are TRBV18 and TRBJ2-2, with 9 bases lining up with TRBD1. CDR1 is KGHSH and CDR2 is LQKENI in the germline V gene. V shed 3 bases and J 2 bases; nucleotides not matched to a gene: 4. The CDR3 is 16 residues long.

This chain connects TRBV10-3 to TRBJ2-2; weak D call: TRBD2 (6 bases). CDR1 and CDR2 (germline): ENHRY, SYGVKD. With 8 bases removed from V and 8 bases from J, the gap between germline ends came to 21 bases. The CDR3 is 15 residues long. Here the CDR3 DNA reads TGTGCCATCGCCGAGGAGGGAGGTACAGTGGGGGAGCTGTTTTTT. Amino acid sequence: CAIAEEGGTVGELFF.

This rearrangement joins TRBV4-1 to TRBJ2-7; 9 nucleotides align to TRBD1. J gave up 7 bases and V 2 bases, and 9 bases lay outside the gene matches. The CDR3 length is 15 residues. The V gene's germline CDR1 is MGHRA and CDR2 YSYEKL. The CDR3 bases are TGCGCCAGCAGCCAATCCTACGGGACAGGGCGGGAGCAGTACTTC. Its protein product is CASSQSYGTGREQYF.

The chain couples TRBV28 to TRBJ1-1, with 7 positions matching TRBD1. There are 14 residues in the CDR3. J gave up 0 bases and V 6 bases, and 4 bases lay outside the gene matches. In germline, CDR1 is MDHEN, CDR2 SYDVKM. CDR3 residues: CASRGGQLNTEAFF. The CDR3 DNA sequence: TGTGCCAGCAGGGGGGGACAGCTGAACACTGAAGCTTTCTTT.

This clone was seen only a few times. This chain uses TRBV18 with TRBJ1-1, with no clear D. With 1 base removed from V and 1 base from J, the gap between germline ends came to 10 bases. The CDR3 totals 15 residues. Germline V gene lookup returns CDR1 KGHSH and CDR2 LQKENI. The CDR3 coding sequence is TGTGCCAGCTCACCACGTCAAGGAGGGAACACTGAAGCTTTCTTT. Translation gives CASSPRQGGNTEAFF.

The V gene is TRBV27, the J gene TRBJ2-5; no clear D gene. The length of the CDR3 is 11 residues. V lost 5 bases and J 8 bases, leaving 9 bases between the germline ends. Looked up from germline, CDR1 is MNHEY and CDR2 is SMNVEV (reference sequence). CDR3 region: CASSPSYTQYF. The CDR3 DNA sequence: TGTGCCAGCAGTCCCAGTTATACCCAGTACTTC.

This chain joins TRBV19 and TRBJ1-2, with 11 bases aligning to TRBD1. The CDR3 has 16 residues. Unmatched junction bases numbered 11, after V lost 7 bases and J lost 4 bases. The germline gives CDR1 LNHDA, CDR2 SQIVND (reference sequence). The CDR3, as DNA: TGTGCCAGTAACTTTCCGGGACAGGGGGATCGCTATGGCTACACCTTC. Protein product: CASNFPGQGDRYGYTF.

The V call is TRBV29-1, the J call TRBJ1-1; 8 bases map to TRBD1. Trimming took 6 bases from V and 5 from J; bases not matched to a gene: 5. Germline CDR1 is SQVTM and CDR2 is ANQGSEA. The CDR3 length is 12 residues. In DNA form, the CDR3 reads TGCAGCGTCAGGGGGCTGCGTACTGAAGCTTTCTTT. Residues: CSVRGLRTEAFF.

V is TRBV7-3 and J is TRBJ1-6; TRBD1 might be the D (6 bases). The CDR3 has 15 residues. Trimming shortened V by 3 bases and J by 9 bases, and 15 bases separated the two germline ends. Germline V gene lookup returns CDR1 SGHTA and CDR2 FQGTGA. The CDR3 region is CASSFLAGAGSPLHF. For the CDR3, the DNA is TGTGCCAGCAGCTTCCTAGCGGGGGCTGGTTCACCCCTCCACTTT.

The count of this clone is one. The chain has TRBV28 and TRBJ2-7, with TRBD2 identical over 9 bases. Germline trimming cut 5 bases from V and 2 bases from J; bases unmatched to any gene: 19. This CDR3 is 19 amino acids long. Per germline, CDR1 MDHEN and CDR2 SYDVKM. CDR3 loop: CASSPAGFFSGRSPYEQYF. CDR3 DNA: TGTGCCAGCAGTCCTGCAGGGTTCTTTAGCGGGAGATCCCCCTACGAGCAGTACTTC.

The rearrangement links TRBV5-1 to TRBJ2-1; D not resolved. The germline V and J ends were trimmed by 4 bases and 7 bases, with 18 bases remaining between them. The germline V gene has CDR1 SGHRS and CDR2 YFSETQ. The CDR3 consists of 15 residues. CDR3 DNA sequence: TGCGCCAGCAGCACTCCTCTGTCCCACCTAAATGAGCAGTTCTTC. Protein: CASSTPLSHLNEQFF.